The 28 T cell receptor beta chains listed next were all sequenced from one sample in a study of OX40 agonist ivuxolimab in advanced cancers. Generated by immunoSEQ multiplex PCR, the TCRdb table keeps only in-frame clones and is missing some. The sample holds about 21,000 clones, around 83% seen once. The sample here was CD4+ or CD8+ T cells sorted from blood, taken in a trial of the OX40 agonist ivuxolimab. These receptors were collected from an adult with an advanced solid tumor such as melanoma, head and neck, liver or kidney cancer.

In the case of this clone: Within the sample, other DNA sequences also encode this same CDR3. The DNA of the CDR3 is TGTGCCTGGAGTCCGGGACAGGGGAATCAGCCCCAGCATTTT. It translates to CAWSPGQGNQPQHF. V is TRBV30 and J is TRBJ1-5; TRBD1 matches at 10 bases. Losses at the gene ends were 2 bases for V and 4 bases for J; bases not matched to a gene: 2. Germline CDR1 and CDR2: GTSNPN and SVGIG (reference sequence). The length of the CDR3 is 14 residues.

CDR3 in amino acids: CASGLQSSGISYNEQFF. The CDR3 DNA reads TGTGCTAGTGGTTTGCAATCTAGCGGGATCTCCTACAATGAGCAGTTCTTC. The V gene is TRBV12-5, the J gene TRBJ2-1; 9 nucleotides line up with TRBD2. This CDR3 spans 17 amino acids. V lost 2 bases, J lost 0 bases, and 5 bases stayed unmatched. Germline CDR1 reads LGHNT; CDR2 reads FRNRAP.

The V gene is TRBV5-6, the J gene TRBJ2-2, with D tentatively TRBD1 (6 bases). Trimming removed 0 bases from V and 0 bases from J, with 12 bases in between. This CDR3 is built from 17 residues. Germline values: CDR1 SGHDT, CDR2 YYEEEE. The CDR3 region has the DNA TGTGCCAGCAGCTTGGGCAGGGGCTATTCGAACACCGGGGAGCTGTTTTTT. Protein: CASSLGRGYSNTGELFF.

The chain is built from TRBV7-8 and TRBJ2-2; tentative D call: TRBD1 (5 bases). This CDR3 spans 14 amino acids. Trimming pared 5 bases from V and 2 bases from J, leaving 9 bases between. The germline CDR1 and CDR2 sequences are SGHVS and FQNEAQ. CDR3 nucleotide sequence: TGTGCCAGCAGCCTGACAGAAAACACCGGGGAGCTGTTTTTT. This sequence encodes CASSLTENTGELFF.

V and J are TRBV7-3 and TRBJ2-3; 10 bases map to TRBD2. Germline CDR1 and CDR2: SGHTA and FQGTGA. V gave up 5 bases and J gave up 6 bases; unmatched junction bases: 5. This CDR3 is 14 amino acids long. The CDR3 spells CASSLSGRSDTQYF. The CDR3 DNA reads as TGTGCCAGCAGCCTTAGCGGGAGGAGTGATACGCAGTATTTT.

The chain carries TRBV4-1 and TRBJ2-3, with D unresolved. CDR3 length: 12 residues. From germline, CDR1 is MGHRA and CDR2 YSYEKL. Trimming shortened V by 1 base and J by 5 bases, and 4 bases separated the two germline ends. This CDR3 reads CASSQVRDTQYF. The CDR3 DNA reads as TGCGCCAGCAGCCAAGTGCGAGATACGCAGTATTTT.

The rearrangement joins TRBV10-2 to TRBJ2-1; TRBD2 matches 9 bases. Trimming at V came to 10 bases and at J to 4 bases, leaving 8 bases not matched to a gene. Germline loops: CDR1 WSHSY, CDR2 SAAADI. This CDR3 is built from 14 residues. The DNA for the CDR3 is TGCGCCACCCGACTAGCGGTCGAATACAATGAGCAGTTCTTC. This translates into CATRLAVEYNEQFF.

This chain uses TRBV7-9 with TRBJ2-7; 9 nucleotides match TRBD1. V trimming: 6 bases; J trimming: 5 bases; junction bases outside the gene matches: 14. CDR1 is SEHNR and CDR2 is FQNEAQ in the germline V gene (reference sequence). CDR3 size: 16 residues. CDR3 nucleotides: TGTGCCAGCAGGTCTCCCCGGGACAGGGATATCAACGAGCAGTACTTC. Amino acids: CASRSPRDRDINEQYF.

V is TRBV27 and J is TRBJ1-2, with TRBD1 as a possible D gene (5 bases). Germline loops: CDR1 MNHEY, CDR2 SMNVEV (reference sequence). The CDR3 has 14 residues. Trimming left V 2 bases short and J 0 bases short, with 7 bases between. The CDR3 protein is CASSLGGTNYGYTF. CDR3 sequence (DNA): TGTGCCAGCAGTTTAGGGGGAACTAACTATGGCTACACCTTC.

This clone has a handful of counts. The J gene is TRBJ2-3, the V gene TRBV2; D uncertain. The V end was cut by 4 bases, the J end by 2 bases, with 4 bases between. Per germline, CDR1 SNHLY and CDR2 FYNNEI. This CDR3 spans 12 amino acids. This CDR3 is CASSGDTDTQYF. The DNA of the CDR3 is TGTGCCAGCAGTGGAGACACAGATACGCAGTATTTT.

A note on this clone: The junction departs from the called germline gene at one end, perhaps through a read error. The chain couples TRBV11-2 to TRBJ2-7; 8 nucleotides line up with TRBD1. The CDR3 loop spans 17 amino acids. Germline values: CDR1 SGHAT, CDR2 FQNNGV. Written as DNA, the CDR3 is TGTGCCAGCAGTGCCAGGGGGCTAACAAAAAACTCCTACGGGCAGTACTTC. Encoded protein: CASSARGLTKNSYGQYF.

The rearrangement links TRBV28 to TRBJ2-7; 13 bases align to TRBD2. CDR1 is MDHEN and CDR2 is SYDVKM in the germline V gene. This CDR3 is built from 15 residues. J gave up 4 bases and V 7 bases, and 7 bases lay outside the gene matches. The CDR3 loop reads CASNPRTSGGYEQYF. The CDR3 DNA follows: TGTGCCAGCAACCCCCGGACTAGCGGGGGTTACGAGCAGTACTTC.

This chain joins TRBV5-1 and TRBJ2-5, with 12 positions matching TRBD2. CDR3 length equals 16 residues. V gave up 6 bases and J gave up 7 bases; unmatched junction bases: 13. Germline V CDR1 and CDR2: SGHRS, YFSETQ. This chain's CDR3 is CASKLRLAGDLGTQYF. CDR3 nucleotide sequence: TGCGCCAGCAAACTAAGACTAGCGGGAGATTTGGGGACCCAGTACTTC.

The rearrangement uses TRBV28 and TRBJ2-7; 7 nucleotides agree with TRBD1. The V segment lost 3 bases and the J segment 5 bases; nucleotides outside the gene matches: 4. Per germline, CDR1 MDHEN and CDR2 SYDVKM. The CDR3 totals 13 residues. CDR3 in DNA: TGTGCCAGCAGTTTTACAGGGGATAACGAGCAGTACTTC. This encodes CASSFTGDNEQYF.

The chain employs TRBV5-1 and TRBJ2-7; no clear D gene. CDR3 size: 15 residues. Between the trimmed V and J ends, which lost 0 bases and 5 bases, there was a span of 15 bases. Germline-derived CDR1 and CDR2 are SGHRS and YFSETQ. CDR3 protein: CASSLADGLYHEQYF. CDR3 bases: TGCGCCAGCAGCTTGGCCGACGGTCTCTACCACGAGCAGTACTTC.

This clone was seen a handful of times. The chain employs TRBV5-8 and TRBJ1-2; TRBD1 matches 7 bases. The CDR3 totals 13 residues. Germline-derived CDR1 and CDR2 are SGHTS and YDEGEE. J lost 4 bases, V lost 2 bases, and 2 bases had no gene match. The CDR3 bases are TGTGCCAGCAGCTTCGGGGACAGCTATGGCTACACCTTC. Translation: CASSFGDSYGYTF.

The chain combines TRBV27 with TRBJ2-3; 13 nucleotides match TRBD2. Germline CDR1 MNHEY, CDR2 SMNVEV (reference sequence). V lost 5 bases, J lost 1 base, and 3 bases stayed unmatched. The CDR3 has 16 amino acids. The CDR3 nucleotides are TGTGCCAGCAGTCTACTAGCGGGAGGGGGCACAGATACGCAGTATTTT. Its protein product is CASSLLAGGGTDTQYF.

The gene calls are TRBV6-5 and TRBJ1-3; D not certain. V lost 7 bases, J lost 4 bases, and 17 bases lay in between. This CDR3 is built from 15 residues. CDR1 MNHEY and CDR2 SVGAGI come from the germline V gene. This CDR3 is CASIPEGPGGNTIYF. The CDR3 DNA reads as TGTGCCAGCATCCCAGAAGGCCCGGGGGGAAACACCATATATTTT.

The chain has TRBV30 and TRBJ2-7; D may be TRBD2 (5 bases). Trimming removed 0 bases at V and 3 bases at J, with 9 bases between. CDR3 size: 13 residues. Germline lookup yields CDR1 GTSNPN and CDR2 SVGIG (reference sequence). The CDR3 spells CAWSVLGIYEQYF. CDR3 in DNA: TGTGCCTGGAGTGTACTCGGGATCTACGAGCAGTACTTC.

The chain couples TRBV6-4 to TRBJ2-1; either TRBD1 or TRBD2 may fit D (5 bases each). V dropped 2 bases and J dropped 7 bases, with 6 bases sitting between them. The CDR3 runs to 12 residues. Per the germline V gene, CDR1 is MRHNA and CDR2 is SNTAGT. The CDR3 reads CASSDGGNEQFF. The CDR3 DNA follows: TGTGCCAGCAGTGACGGGGGTAATGAGCAGTTCTTC.

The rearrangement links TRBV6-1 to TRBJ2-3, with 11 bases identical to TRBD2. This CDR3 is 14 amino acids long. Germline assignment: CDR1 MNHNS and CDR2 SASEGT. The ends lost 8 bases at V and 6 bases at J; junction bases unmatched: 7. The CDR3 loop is CASLLAGGSDTQYF. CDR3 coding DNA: TGTGCCAGCTTATTAGCGGGAGGGAGCGATACGCAGTATTTT.

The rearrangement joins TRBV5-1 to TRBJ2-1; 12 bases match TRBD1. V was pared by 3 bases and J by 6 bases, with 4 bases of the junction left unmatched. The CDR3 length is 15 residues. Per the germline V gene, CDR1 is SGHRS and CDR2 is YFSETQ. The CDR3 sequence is CASSSGTGGFNEQFF. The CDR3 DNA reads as TGCGCCAGCAGCTCCGGGACAGGGGGCTTCAATGAGCAGTTCTTC.

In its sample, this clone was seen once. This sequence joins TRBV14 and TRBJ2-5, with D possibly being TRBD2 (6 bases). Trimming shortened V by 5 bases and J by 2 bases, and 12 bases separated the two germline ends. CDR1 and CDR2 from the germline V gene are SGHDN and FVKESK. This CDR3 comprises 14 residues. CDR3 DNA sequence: TGTGCCAGCAGCTTCCGGGAGAAACAAGAGACCCAGTACTTC. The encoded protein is CASSFREKQETQYF.

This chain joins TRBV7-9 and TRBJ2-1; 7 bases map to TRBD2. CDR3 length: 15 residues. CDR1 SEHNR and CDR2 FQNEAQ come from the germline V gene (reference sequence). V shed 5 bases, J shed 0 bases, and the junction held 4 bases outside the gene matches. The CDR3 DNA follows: TGTGCCAGCAGCGGGGGACTACACTCCTACAATGAGCAGTTCTTC. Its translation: CASSGGLHSYNEQFF. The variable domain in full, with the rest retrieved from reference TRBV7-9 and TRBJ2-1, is DTGVSQNPRHKITKRGQNVTFRCDPISEHNRLYWYRQTLGQGPEFLTYFQNEAQLEKSRLLSDRFSAERPKGSFSTLEIQRTEQGDSAMYLCASSGGLHSYNEQFFGPGTRLTVL.

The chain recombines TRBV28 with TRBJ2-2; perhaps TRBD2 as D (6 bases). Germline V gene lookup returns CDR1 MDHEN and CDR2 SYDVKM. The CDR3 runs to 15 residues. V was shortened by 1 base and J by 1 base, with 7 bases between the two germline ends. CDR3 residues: CASSLSGENTGELFF. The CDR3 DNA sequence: TGTGCCAGCAGTTTATCGGGGGAGAACACCGGGGAGCTGTTTTTT.

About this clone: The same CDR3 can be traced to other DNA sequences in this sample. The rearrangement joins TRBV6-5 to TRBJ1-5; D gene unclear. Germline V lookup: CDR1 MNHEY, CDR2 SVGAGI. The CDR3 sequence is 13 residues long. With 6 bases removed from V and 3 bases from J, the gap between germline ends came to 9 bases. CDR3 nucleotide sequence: TGTGCCAGCAGATTGGCTTTCAATCAGCCCCAGCATTTT. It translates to CASRLAFNQPQHF.

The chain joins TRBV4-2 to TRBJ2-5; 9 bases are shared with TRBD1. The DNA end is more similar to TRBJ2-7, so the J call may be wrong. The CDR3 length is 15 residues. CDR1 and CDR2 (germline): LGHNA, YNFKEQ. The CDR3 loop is CASSQGTGLSYEQYF. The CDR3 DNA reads TGTGCCAGCAGCCAGGGGACAGGGTTATCCTACGAGCAGTACTTC.

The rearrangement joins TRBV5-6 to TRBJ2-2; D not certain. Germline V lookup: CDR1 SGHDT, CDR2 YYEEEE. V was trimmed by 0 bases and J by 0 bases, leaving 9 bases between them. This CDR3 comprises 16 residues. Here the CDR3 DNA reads TGTGCCAGCAGCTTGGGGAACCCTGCGAACACCGGGGAGCTGTTTTTT. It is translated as CASSLGNPANTGELFF.